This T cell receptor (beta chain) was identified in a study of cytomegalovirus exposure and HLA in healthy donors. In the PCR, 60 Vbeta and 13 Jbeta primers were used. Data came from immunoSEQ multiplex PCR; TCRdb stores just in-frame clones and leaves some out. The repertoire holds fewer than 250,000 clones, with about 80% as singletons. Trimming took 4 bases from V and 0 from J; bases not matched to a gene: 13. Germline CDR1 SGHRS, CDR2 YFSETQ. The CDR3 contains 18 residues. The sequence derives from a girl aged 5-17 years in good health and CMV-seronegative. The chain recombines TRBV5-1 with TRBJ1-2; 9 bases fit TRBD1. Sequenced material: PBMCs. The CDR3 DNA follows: TGCGCCAGCAGCCCCAAATCTACAGGGGGCTTCTCTAACTATGGCTACACCTTC. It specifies CASSPKSTGGFSNYGYTF.